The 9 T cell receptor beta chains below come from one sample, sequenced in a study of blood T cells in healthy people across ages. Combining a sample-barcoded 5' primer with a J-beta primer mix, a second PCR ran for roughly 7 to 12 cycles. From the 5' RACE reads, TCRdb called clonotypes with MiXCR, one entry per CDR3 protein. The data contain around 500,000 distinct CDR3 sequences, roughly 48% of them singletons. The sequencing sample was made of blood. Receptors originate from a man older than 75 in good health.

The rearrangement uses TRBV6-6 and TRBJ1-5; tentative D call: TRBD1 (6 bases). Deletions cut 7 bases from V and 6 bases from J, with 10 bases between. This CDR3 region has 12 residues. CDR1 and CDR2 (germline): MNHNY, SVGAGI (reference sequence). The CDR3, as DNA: TGTGCCAGCAACCACAGGGCTCAGCCCCAGCATTTT. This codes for CASNHRAQPQHF.

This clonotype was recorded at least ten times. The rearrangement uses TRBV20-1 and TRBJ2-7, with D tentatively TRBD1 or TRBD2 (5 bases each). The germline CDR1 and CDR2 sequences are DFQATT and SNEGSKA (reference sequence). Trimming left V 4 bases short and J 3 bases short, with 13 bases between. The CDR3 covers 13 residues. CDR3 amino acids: CSATGPSRYEQYF. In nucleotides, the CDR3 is TGCAGTGCTACGGGACCCTCCCGCTACGAGCAGTACTTC.

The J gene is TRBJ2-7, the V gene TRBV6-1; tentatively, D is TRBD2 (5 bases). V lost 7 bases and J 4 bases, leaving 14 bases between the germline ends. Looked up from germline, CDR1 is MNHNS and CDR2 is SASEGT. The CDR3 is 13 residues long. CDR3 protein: CASNLLRAYEQYF. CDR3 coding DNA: TGTGCCAGCAACCTATTGCGGGCTTACGAGCAGTACTTC.

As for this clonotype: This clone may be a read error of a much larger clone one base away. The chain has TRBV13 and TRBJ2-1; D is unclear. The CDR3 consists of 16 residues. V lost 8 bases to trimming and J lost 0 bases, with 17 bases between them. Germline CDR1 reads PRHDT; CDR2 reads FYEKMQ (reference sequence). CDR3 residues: CASGPGLASSYNEQFF. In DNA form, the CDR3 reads TGTGCCAGCGGCCCCGGGCTTGCCAGCTCCTACAATGAGCAGTTCTTC.

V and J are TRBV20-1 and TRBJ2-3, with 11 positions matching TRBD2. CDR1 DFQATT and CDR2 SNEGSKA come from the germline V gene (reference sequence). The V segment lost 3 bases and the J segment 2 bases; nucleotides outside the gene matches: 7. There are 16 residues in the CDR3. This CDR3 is CSASPLTSGNTDTQYF. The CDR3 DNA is TGCAGTGCTAGCCCGCTGACTAGCGGGAACACAGATACGCAGTATTTT.

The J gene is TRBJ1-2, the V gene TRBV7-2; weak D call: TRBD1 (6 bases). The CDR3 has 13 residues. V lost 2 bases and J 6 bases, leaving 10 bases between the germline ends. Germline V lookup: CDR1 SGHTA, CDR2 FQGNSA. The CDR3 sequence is CASSLTGSDGYTF. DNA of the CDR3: TGTGCCAGCAGCTTAACAGGGAGCGATGGCTACACCTTC.

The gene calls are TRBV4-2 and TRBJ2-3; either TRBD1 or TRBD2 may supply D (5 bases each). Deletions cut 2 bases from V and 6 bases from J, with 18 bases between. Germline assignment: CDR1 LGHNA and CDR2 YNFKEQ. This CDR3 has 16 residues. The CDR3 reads CASSQRVAPEGDTQYF. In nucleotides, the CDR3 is TGTGCCAGCAGCCAACGGGTAGCGCCCGAGGGGGATACGCAGTATTTT.

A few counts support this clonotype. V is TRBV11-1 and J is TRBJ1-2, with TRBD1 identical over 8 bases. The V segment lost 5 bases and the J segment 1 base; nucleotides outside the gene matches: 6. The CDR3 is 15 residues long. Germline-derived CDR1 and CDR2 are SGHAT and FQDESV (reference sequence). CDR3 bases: TGTGCCAGCAGCCCCGGACAGGGAAGTAACTATGGCTACACCTTC. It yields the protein CASSPGQGSNYGYTF.

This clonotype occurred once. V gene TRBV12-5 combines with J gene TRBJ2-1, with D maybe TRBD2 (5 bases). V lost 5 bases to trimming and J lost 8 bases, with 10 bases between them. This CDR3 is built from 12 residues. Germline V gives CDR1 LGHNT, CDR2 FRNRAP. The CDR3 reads CASGTEGYEQFF. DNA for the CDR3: TGTGCTAGTGGTACCGAGGGCTATGAGCAGTTCTTC.